At least ten counts were recorded for the clone carrying this T cell receptor beta chain. Its target is unknown. The CDR3 extends over 15 amino acids. Germline CDR1 SGHRS, CDR2 YFSETQ. Trimming took 3 bases from V and 6 from J; bases not matched to a gene: 11. The authors produced cDNA by 5'RACE using 10-nucleotide random UMIs. In every sequencing run, more than 170 million TCR-beta sequences were generated from 15-18 subjects. MiXCR, run by TCRdb on the 5' RACE reads, gives a single entry per CDR3 protein. The data hold under 70,000 distinct CDR3 sequences, with around 5.2% observed a single time. The data originate from a study of neurological immune-mediated disorders. The study's findings and limits: None of the CDR3 amino acid sequences of expanded clones recurred across subjects, suggesting private repertoires in all groups. A possible signature was seen in one related-CDR3 cluster, into which phylogenetic grouping placed the repertoires of 18 of 34 multiple sclerosis patients.

This chain joins TRBV5-1 and TRBJ1-1; TRBD1 matches at 7 bases. Sequenced: PBMCs. The source is a woman in her thirties with multiple sclerosis. CDR3 sequence reads: CASSSGQVGGAEAFF. CDR3 in DNA: TGCGCCAGCAGCTCCGGACAGGTGGGGGGGGCTGAAGCTTTCTTT.